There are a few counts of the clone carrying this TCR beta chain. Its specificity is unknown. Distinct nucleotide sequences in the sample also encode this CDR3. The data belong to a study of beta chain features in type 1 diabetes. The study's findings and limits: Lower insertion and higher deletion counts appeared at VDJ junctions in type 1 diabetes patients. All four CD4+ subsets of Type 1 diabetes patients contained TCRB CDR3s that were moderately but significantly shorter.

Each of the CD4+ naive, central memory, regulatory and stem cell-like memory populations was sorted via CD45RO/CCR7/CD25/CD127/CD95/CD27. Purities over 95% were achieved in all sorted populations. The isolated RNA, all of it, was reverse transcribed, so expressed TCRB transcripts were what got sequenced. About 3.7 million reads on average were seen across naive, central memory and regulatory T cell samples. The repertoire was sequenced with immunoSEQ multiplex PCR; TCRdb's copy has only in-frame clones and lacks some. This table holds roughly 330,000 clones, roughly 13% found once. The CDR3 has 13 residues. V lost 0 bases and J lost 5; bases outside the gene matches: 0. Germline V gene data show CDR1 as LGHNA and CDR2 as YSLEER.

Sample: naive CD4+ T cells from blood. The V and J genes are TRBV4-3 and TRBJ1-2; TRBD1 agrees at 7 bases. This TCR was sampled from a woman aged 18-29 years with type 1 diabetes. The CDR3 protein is CASSQEQGYGYTF. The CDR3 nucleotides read TGCGCCAGCAGCCAAGAACAGGGGTATGGCTACACCTTC.